A single TCR beta chain is shown here with its context. The antigen remains unidentified. J was trimmed by 7 bases and V by 3 bases; bases with no gene match: 8. Germline-derived CDR1 and CDR2 are MNHEY and SMNVEV (reference sequence). CDR3 length: 15 residues. Researchers ran the PCR with 60 Vbeta and 13 Jbeta primers. Repertoires were generated with immunoSEQ multiplex PCR, while TCRdb's copy carries only in-frame clones and drops some. Among roughly 200,000 clones listed, about 80% were seen once. This entry belongs to a study of cytomegalovirus exposure and HLA in healthy donors. Notes on the study in general: For TCR beta chains, V- and J-gene trimming was later linked to a missense DCLRE1C variant. Both high specificity and high sensitivity reportedly marked the classifier's diagnosis of cytomegalovirus status. Researchers had no immune exposure information except CMV serostatus available.

This chain uses TRBV27 with TRBJ2-3; TRBD2 aligns across 9 bases. This TCR was recovered from a boy between 5 and 17 years old in good health and CMV-seronegative. Sequenced input: PBMCs. The CDR3 is CASSLGLAGINTQYF. CDR3 bases: TGTGCCAGCAGTTTGGGCCTAGCGGGAATTAATACGCAGTATTTT.